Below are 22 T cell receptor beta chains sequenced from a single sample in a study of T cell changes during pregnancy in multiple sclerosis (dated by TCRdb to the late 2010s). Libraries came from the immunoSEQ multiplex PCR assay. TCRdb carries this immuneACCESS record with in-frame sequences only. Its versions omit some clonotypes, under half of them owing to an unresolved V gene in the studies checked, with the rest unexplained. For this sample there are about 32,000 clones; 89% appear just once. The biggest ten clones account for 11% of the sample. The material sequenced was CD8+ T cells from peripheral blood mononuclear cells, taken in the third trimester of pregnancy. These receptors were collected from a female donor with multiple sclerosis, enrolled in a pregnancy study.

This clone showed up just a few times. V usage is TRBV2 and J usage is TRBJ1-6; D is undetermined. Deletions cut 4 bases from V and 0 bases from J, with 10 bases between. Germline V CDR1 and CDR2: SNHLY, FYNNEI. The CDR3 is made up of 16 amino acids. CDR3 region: CASSVSAGSYNSPLHF. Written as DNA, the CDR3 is TGTGCCAGCAGTGTATCGGCGGGCTCCTATAATTCACCCCTCCACTTT.

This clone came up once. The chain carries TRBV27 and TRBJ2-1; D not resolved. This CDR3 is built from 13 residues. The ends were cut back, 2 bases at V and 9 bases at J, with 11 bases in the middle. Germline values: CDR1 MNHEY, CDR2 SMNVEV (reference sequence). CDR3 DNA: TGTGCCAGCAGTTTAGGCCCGTCTCGTGAGCAGTTCTTC. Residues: CASSLGPSREQFF.

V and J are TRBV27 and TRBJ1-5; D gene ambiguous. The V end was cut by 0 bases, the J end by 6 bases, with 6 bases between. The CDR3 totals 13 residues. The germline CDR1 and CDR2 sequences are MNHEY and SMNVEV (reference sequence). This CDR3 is CASSLSGSQPQHF. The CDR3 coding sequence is TGTGCCAGCAGTTTATCTGGCAGTCAGCCCCAGCATTTT.

CDR3 nucleotides: TGTGCCACCAAGGCTACGTGGACTGTCCGCGAGCAGTACTTC. Protein product: CATKATWTVREQYF. This chain connects TRBV15 to TRBJ2-7; D is possibly TRBD2 (5 bases). The CDR3 length is 14 residues. The germline V and J ends were trimmed by 7 bases and 6 bases, with 19 bases remaining between them. Germline CDR1 reads LNHNV; CDR2 reads YYDKDF (reference sequence).

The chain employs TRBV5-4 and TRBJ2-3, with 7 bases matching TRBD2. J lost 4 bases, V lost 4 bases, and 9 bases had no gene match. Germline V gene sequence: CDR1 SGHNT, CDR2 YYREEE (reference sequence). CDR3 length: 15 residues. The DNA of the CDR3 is TGTGCCAGCAGCCGTAGGGAGGGCCCGGCAGATACGCAGTATTTT. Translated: CASSRREGPADTQYF.

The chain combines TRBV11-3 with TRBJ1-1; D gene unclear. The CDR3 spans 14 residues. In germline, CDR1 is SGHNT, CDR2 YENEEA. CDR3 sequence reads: CARICGLCDTEAFF. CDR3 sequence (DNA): TGTGCAAGAATATGCGGATTATGTGACACTGAAGCTTTCTTT.

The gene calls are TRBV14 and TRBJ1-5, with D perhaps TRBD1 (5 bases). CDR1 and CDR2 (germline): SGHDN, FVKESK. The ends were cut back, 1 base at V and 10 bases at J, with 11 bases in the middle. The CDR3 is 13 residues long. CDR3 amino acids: CASSQGQGSPQHF. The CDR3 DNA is TGTGCCAGCAGCCAAGGTCAGGGAAGCCCCCAGCATTTT. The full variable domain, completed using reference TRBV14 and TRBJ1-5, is EAGVTQFPSHSVIEKGQTVTLRCDPISGHDNLYWYRRVMGKEIKFLLHFVKESKQDESGMPNNRFLAERTGGTYSTLKVQPAELEDSGVYFCASSQGQGSPQHFGDGTRLSIL.

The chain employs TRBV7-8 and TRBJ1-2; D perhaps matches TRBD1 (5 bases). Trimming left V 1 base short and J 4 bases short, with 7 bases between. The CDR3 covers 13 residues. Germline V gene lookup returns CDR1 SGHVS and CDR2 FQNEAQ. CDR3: CASSLGQGYGYTF. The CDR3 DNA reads TGTGCCAGCAGCTTAGGGCAGGGCTATGGCTACACCTTC.

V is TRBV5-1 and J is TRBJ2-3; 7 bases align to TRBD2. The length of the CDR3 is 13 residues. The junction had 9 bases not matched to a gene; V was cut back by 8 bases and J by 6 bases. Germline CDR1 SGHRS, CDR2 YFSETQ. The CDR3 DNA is TGCGCCAGTGCGCAAGCGGGATCGGATACGCAGTATTTT. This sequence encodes CASAQAGSDTQYF.

CDR3 bases: TGTGCCAGCAGCTTGGGTGACCGGGAGAAAAACATTCAGTACTTC. Translation: CASSLGDREKNIQYF. The rearrangement links TRBV7-9 to TRBJ2-4; tentatively, D is TRBD2 (6 bases). This CDR3 has 15 amino acids. Between the trimmed V and J ends, which lost 3 bases and 4 bases, there was a span of 13 bases. The germline gives CDR1 SEHNR, CDR2 FQNEAQ (reference sequence).

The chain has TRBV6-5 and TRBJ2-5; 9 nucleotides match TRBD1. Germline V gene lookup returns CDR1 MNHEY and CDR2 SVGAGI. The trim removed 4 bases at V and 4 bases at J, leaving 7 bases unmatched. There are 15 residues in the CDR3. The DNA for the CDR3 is TGTGCCAGCAGTTCTGGGACAGGGCGCCGAGAGACCCAGTACTTC. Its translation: CASSSGTGRRETQYF.

The CDR3 DNA follows: TGTGCCAGCAGTTTATACGTCACTAGCGGGAGGGCAGATACGCAGTATTTT. Protein sequence: CASSLYVTSGRADTQYF. The V call is TRBV27, the J call TRBJ2-3; 13 nucleotides line up with TRBD2. J lost 4 bases, V lost 1 base, and 5 bases had no gene match. Germline-derived CDR1 and CDR2 are MNHEY and SMNVEV (reference sequence). The CDR3 runs to 17 residues.

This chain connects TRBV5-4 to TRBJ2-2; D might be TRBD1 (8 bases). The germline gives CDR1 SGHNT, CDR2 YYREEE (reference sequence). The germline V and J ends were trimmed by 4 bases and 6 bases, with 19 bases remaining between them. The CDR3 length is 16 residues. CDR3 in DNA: TGTGCCAGCAGCGGGTTAGGACAGGGAGGGCCCGGGGAGCTGTTTTTT. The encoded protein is CASSGLGQGGPGELFF.

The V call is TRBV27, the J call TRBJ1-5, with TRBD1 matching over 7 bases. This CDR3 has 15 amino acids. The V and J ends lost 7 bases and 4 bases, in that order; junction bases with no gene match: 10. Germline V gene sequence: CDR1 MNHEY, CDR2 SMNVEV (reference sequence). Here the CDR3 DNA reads TGTGCCAGCAATCCTCAGGGGGTGCGGAATCAGCCCCAGCATTTT. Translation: CASNPQGVRNQPQHF.

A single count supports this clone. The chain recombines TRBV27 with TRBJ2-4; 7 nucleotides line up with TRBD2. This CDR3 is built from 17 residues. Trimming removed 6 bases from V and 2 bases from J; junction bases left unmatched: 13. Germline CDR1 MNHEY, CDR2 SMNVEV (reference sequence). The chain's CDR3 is CASRATSVRDTKNIQYF. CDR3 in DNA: TGTGCCAGCAGAGCCACTAGCGTCAGAGACACCAAAAACATTCAGTACTTC.

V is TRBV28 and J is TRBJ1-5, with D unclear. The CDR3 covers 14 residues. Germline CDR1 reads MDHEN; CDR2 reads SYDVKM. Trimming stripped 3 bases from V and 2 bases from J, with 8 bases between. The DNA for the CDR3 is TGTGCCAGCAGTTTTTGGCGGGGCAATCAGCCCCAGCATTTT. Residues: CASSFWRGNQPQHF.

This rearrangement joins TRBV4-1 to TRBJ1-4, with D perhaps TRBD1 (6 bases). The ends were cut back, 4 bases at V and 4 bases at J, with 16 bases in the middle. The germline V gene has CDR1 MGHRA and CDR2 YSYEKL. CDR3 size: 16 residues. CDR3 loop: CASSPIKTGYNEKLFF. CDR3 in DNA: TGCGCCAGCAGCCCTATTAAGACAGGATATAATGAAAAACTGTTTTTT.

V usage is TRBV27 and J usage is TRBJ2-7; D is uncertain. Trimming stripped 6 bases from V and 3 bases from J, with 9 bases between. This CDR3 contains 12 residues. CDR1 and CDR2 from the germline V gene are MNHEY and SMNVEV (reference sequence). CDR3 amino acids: CASRSGRYEQYF. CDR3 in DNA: TGTGCCAGCAGATCAGGCCGCTACGAGCAGTACTTC.

The CDR3 region has the DNA TGTGCCAGCAGCTTACTGTCCAGCTCCTACGAGCAGTACTTC. This encodes CASSLLSSSYEQYF. V usage is TRBV13 and J usage is TRBJ2-7, with D unresolved. The CDR3 covers 14 residues. The V end was cut by 2 bases, the J end by 0 bases, with 8 bases between. From germline, CDR1 is PRHDT and CDR2 FYEKMQ (reference sequence). Full variable domain (remainder filled in from reference TRBV13 and TRBJ2-7): AAGVIQSPRHLIKEKRETATLKCYPIPRHDTVYWYQQGPGQDPQFLISFYEKMQSDKGSIPDRFSAQQFSDYHSELNMSSLELGDSALYFCASSLLSSSYEQYFGPGTRLTVT.

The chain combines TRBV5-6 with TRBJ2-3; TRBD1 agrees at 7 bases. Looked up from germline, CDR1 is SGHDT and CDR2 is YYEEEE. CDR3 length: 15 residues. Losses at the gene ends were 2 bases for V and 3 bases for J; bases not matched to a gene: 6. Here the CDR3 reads CASSFGTGVTDTQYF. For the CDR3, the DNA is TGTGCCAGCAGCTTCGGTACAGGGGTTACAGATACGCAGTATTTT.

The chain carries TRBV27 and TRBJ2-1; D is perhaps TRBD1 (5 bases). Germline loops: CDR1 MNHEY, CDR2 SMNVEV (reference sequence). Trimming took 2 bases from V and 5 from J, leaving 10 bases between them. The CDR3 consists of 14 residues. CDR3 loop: CASSLQGANNEQFF. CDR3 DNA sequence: TGTGCCAGCAGTTTACAGGGTGCAAACAATGAGCAGTTCTTC.

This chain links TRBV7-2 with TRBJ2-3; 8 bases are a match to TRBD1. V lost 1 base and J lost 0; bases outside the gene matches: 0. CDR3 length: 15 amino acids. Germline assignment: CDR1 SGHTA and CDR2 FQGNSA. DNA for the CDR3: TGTGCCAGCAGCTTAGGACAGGGGAGCACAGATACGCAGTATTTT. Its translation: CASSLGQGSTDTQYF.